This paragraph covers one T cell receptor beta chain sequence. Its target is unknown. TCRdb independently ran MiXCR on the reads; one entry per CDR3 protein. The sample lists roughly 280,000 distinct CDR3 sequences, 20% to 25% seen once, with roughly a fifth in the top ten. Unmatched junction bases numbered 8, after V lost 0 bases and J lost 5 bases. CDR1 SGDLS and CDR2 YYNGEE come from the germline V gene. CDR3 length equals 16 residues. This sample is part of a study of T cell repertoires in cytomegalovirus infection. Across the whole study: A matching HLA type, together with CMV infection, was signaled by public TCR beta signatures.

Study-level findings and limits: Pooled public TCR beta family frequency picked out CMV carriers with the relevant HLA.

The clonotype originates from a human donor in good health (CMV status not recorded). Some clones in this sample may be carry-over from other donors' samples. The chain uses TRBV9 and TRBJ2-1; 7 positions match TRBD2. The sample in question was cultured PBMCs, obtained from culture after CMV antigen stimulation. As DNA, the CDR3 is TGTGCCAGCAGCGTAGGGCCGGGAGGATCCAACAATGAGCAGTTCTTC. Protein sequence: CASSVGPGGSNNEQFF.